These T cell receptor beta chains were read from a single sample in a study. A single record per CDR3 protein comes from TCRdb applying MiXCR to the RT-PCR reads. Of about 680,000 distinct CDR3 sequences listed, approximately 14% are singletons. The specimen was memory CD4+ T cells from blood. Every receptor here comes from a female donor in good health, serving as a healthy control. Each CDR3 is given with its conserved first and last residue. D genes are given only for firm matches. The size of a clone is reported for some rows only, either as once, few or many, or as a class for expanded clones.

>TRBV27|NA|few|TRBJ2-1
TGTGCCAGCAGGGGGGGCCTAGCGCGAAAGCAGTTCTTC
CASRGGLARKQFF
>TRBV2|TRBD1|once|TRBJ1-4
TGTGCCAGCAGCGACAGGGGAGAAAAGCAGATGTTTTTT
CASSDRGEKQMFF
>TRBV29-1|TRBD1|NA|TRBJ2-5
TGCAGCGTTTCAGGGGGCATCGAAGAGACCCAGTACTTC
CSVSGGIEETQYF
>TRBV4-3|TRBD2|few|TRBJ2-2
TGCGCCAGCAGCCAAGATCACCTAGCGGCAAGCACCGGGGAGCTGTTTTTT
CASSQDHLAASTGELFF
>TRBV20-1|NA|few|TRBJ2-7
TGCAGTGCTAGAGACCCTAGGAACTACGAGCAGTACTTC
CSARDPRNYEQYF
>TRBV6-2/TRBV6-3|NA|NA|TRBJ2-7
TGTGCCAGCAGCCGTACCTACCTTTACGAGCAGTACTTC
CASSRTYLYEQYF
>TRBV20-1|NA|many|TRBJ1-2
TGCAGTGCTGAGGACCCCATTAACTATGGCTACACCTTC
CSAEDPINYGYTF
>TRBV29-1|NA|NA|TRBJ2-2
TGCAGCGTTGATGGTTCACACAGGGCGAACACCGGGGAGCTGTTTTTT
CSVDGSHRANTGELFF
>TRBV6-2/TRBV6-3|NA|many|TRBJ1-3
TGTGCCAGCGTCAAGACCCGGACCTCTGGAAACACCATATATTTT
CASVKTRTSGNTIYF
>TRBV12-3/TRBV12-4|NA|few|TRBJ2-3
TGTGCCAGCAGTCCCAATCTGCGGGCGCATAGCACAGATACGCAGTATTTT
CASSPNLRAHSTDTQYF
>TRBV15|NA|few|TRBJ2-1
TGTGCCACCAGCAGCGGATTCGCCGGCAATGAGCAGTTCTTC
CATSSGFAGNEQFF
>TRBV5-1|TRBD2|few|TRBJ2-6
TGCGCCAGCAGCTTGACTAGCGGGAGCTCTGGGGCCAACGTCCTGACTTTC
CASSLTSGSSGANVLTF
>TRBV12-3/TRBV12-4|NA|many|TRBJ2-7
TGTGCCAGCAGTTTTGGGAATTTGTGGCAGTATGGCTACGAGCAGTACTTC
CASSFGNLWQYGYEQYF
>TRBV10-3|NA|NA|TRBJ1-1
TGTGCCATCAAGGAGGACACTGAAGCTTTCTTT
CAIKEDTEAFF
>TRBV2|NA|NA|TRBJ2-1
TGTGCCAGCGCTACGGGGCAGGTTTCCTACAATGAGCAGTTCTTC
CASATGQVSYNEQFF
>TRBV20-1|TRBD1|NA|TRBJ2-7
TGCAGTGCTAAATACCACAGGGGAGCCAATAGGTTTGAGCAGTACTTC
CSAKYHRGANRFEQYF
>TRBV5-1|TRBD2|NA|TRBJ2-7
TGCGCCAGCAGCTTGGCCGCGGGGACTAGCGGGATCTACGAGCAGTACTTC
CASSLAAGTSGIYEQYF
>TRBV5-6|NA|few|TRBJ2-2
TGTGCCAGCAGGGGGCCATACCTCAACACCGGGGAGCTGTTTTTT
CASRGPYLNTGELFF
>TRBV29-1|NA|NA|TRBJ1-1
TGCAGCGTTGGAGGTCGCGGTGGCCGAGGCACTGAAGCTTTCTTT
CSVGGRGGRGTEAFF
>TRBV4-2|TRBD2|NA|TRBJ2-1
TGTGCCAGCAGCCCTGGGACTAGCGGCGGCAATGAGCAGTTCTTC
CASSPGTSGGNEQFF
>TRBV9|NA|few|TRBJ2-3
TGTGCCAGCAGTCGTACCGGGACCCCGGGGCCAGATACGCAGTATTTT
CASSRTGTPGPDTQYF
>TRBV5-1|NA|few|TRBJ1-1
TGCGCCAGCAGATTCTCGGCAGACATGAACACTGAAGCTTTCTTT
CASRFSADMNTEAFF
>TRBV9|NA|few|TRBJ1-2
TGTGCCAGCAGCGTCAATTGGGGAGAGGGGTATGGCTACACCTTC
CASSVNWGEGYGYTF
>TRBV5-5|TRBD1|NA|TRBJ2-1
TGTGCCAGCAGCTTAACGGACAGGACCTACAATGAGCAGTTCTTC
CASSLTDRTYNEQFF
>TRBV6-5|TRBD1|NA|TRBJ1-6
TGTGCCAGCAATATAGGACAGGGGGCGATTTCACCCCTCCACTTT
CASNIGQGAISPLHF
>TRBV5-1|TRBD2|few|TRBJ2-3
TGCGCCAGCAGTACCGTTTCCGGGACTAGCGACGGTACGCAGTATTTT
CASSTVSGTSDGTQYF
>TRBV20-1|TRBD1|few|TRBJ2-3
TGCAGTGCTAGAGACTCAAGGAGGACAGGGAAAACAGATACGCAGTATTTT
CSARDSRRTGKTDTQYF
>TRBV21-1|NA|NA|TRBJ2-7
TGTGCCAGCAGCAAAGGTCCTGGCCAGGGAGGCTACGAGCAGTACTTC
CASSKGPGQGGYEQYF
>TRBV20-1|NA|few|TRBJ2-7
TGCAGTGCTAGGAGAGGGGGCTACGAGCAGTACTTC
CSARRGGYEQYF
>TRBV3-1|TRBD1|NA|TRBJ2-7
TGTGCCAGCAGCCAGGGGACAGGGTCTTGGGAGCAGTACTTC
CASSQGTGSWEQYF
>TRBV5-6|NA|NA|TRBJ2-1
TGTGCCAGCAGCTTGGTGGGTGGTAATGGGAATGAGCAGTTCTTC
CASSLVGGNGNEQFF
>TRBV20-1|NA|many|TRBJ2-1
TGCAGTGCTAGAGGTCAATCAAGGGGGTACAATGAGCAGTTCTTC
CSARGQSRGYNEQFF
>TRBV6-2/TRBV6-3|NA|many|TRBJ2-7
TGTGCCAGCAGTTACGAGGTCAGGATGGCCTACGAGCAGTACTTC
CASSYEVRMAYEQYF
>TRBV25-1|NA|NA|TRBJ1-2
TGTGCCAGCAGTGATGTAGGGGCCTATCGGGCTGGCTACACCTTC
CASSDVGAYRAGYTF
>TRBV20-1|NA|few|TRBJ2-1
TGCAGTGCTAGATTGGGAGGAAGGCACAATGAGCAGTTCTTC
CSARLGGRHNEQFF
>TRBV10-3|TRBD1|NA|TRBJ2-6
TGTGCCATCAGTGAGTCCCGAAACAGGGGAACCTTCACTGGGGCCAACGTCCTGACTTTC
CAISESRNRGTFTGANVLTF
>TRBV5-1|NA|few|TRBJ2-7
TGCGCCAGCAGCTTGGCGGACGACGAGCAGTACTTC
CASSLADDEQYF
>TRBV3-1|NA|few|TRBJ2-2
TGTGCCAGCAGCCATGACTGGAACACCGGGGAGCTGTTTTTT
CASSHDWNTGELFF
>TRBV2|NA|few|TRBJ2-2
TGTGCCACCCACGACATCGGGCGTACCGGGGAGCTGTTTTTT
CATHDIGRTGELFF
>TRBV29-1|NA|many|TRBJ2-1
TGCAGCAGTTCCGACAGTTACTCCTACAATGAGCAGTTCTTC
CSSSDSYSYNEQFF
>TRBV24-1|TRBD2|NA|TRBJ2-5
TGTGCCACCAGTGATCGGTCCGGGGGGTTGGGAGAGACCCAGTACTTC
CATSDRSGGLGETQYF
>TRBV7-2|TRBD1|few|TRBJ1-2
TGTGCCAGCAGCGACTTCGGACAGGGATCTTCTGGCTACACCTTC
CASSDFGQGSSGYTF
>TRBV7-9|NA|few|TRBJ1-2
TGTGCCAGCAGCTCCGCTGGCTCGAACTATGGCTACACCTTC
CASSSAGSNYGYTF
>TRBV7-2|NA|NA|TRBJ2-5
TGTGCCAGCAGCCCGGACACCAAAGTAGAGACCCAGTACTTC
CASSPDTKVETQYF
>TRBV5-1|TRBD2|NA|TRBJ2-2
TGCGCCAGCACCCGGATGGCGGGGGACACCGGGGAGCTGTTTTTT
CASTRMAGDTGELFF
>TRBV27|NA|few|TRBJ2-1
TGTGCCAGCCAGGGCCGAGGGAACTACAATGAGCAGTTCTTC
CASQGRGNYNEQFF
>TRBV20-1|NA|NA|TRBJ2-6
TGCAGTGCTAGAGATCAGGACTCTGGGGCCAACGTCCTGACTTTC
CSARDQDSGANVLTF
>TRBV5-6|NA|NA|TRBJ1-5
TGTGCCAGCAGCTTAAGGACATCTAGACAGCCCCAGCATTTT
CASSLRTSRQPQHF
>TRBV9|NA|few|TRBJ2-3
TGTGCCAGCAGCGCAATACCGGGCACAGATACGCAGTATTTT
CASSAIPGTDTQYF
>TRBV24-1|NA|many|TRBJ2-1
TGTGCCACCAGTGATGGACTGTACAATGAGCAGTTCTTC
CATSDGLYNEQFF
>TRBV5-1|TRBD1|many|TRBJ2-5
TGCGCCAGCAGCCTATTGCATTACGGGACAGTCCAAGAGACCCAGTACTTC
CASSLLHYGTVQETQYF
>TRBV5-1|TRBD1|many|TRBJ1-2
TGCGCCAGCAGCCCGGGACAGGGGTTCGGCTACACCTTC
CASSPGQGFGYTF
>TRBV6-5|NA|many|TRBJ2-7
TGTACCCCCCCCAGGGAGCAGTACTTC
CTPPREQYF